Listed here is a single T cell receptor beta chain. Per germline, CDR1 MNHNY and CDR2 SVGAGI (reference sequence). With 5 bases clipped from V and 12 bases from J, the junction kept 5 bases outside the gene matches. There are 12 residues in the CDR3. Authors' methods: Reference gene primer amplification yielded estimated nucleated cell counts. TCRdb keeps only in-frame clones here, not all; method: immunoSEQ multiplex PCR. V, J and clone size are those of that table, while D and trimming were read from the DNA. This sample has about 68,000 clones, with around 90% found just once. The sample is drawn from a study of blood T cell repertoires in COVID-19. Study details: Sample material is recorded as cDNA or gDNA derived from T cells, B-cell-depleted T cells, or PBMCs.

The gene calls are TRBV6-6 and TRBJ1-4; 8 bases are shared with TRBD1. Material: peripheral blood. This receptor was taken from a man between 50 and 59 years old with active COVID-19. CDR3 sequence reads: CASSEGQAELFF. Here the CDR3 DNA reads TGTGCCAGCAGTGAGGGACAGGCGGAACTGTTTTTT.